Each of the 10 T cell receptor beta chains below was sequenced from the same sample in a study of yellow fever vaccine responses in identical twins. TCRdb redid the calling of the RT-PCR reads with MiXCR, one entry per CDR3 protein. The data contain over 2,000 distinct CDR3 sequences, approximately 78% of them singletons. The sample consisted of T cells from blood (PBMCs), unsorted or a sorted subset (not recorded which), taken before or after yellow fever vaccination (not recorded which). The receptors were gathered from a woman in her late teens or twenties who received the yellow fever vaccine.

The chain recombines TRBV5-3 with TRBJ2-1, with unresolved D. TRBV5-3 is an open reading frame, and its role is uncertain. CDR3 size: 14 residues. The V end lost 10 bases, the J end lost 0 bases, and 14 bases lay between the germline ends. The CDR3 reads CASWTGSSYNEQFF. The CDR3 bases are TGTGCCTCCTGGACGGGTAGCTCCTACAATGAGCAGTTCTTC.

The rearrangement links TRBV11-1 to TRBJ2-3; tentative D call: TRBD2 (6 bases). The CDR3 has 13 residues. V was trimmed by 1 base and J by 6 bases, leaving 8 bases between them. Germline lookup yields CDR1 SGHAT and CDR2 FQDESV (reference sequence). The CDR3 DNA follows: TGTGCCAGCAGCTTAGGGAGGGGTGATACGCAGTATTTT. Its translation: CASSLGRGDTQYF.

This chain links TRBV6-5 with TRBJ2-1, with 7 bases that match TRBD1. V lost 1 base and J lost 6; bases outside the gene matches: 3. This CDR3 has 14 amino acids. Germline CDR1 and CDR2: MNHEY and SVGAGI. This CDR3 reads CASSYCDRANEQFF. The CDR3 DNA reads TGTGCCAGCAGTTACTGCGACAGGGCCAATGAGCAGTTCTTC.

The CDR3 sequence is CASSSPRGYNSPLHF. The CDR3 DNA follows: TGTGCCAGCAGCTCCCCTAGGGGGTATAATTCACCCCTCCACTTT. The rearrangement joins TRBV11-1 to TRBJ1-6; D possibly corresponds to TRBD1 (6 bases). Between the trimmed V and J ends, which lost 4 bases and 4 bases, there was a span of 11 bases. The CDR3 is 15 amino acids. Germline CDR1 reads SGHAT; CDR2 reads FQDESV (reference sequence).

In this sample, this clonotype turned up once. This chain connects TRBV6-1 to TRBJ1-5; D is ambiguous. The CDR3 consists of 13 residues. In germline, CDR1 is MNHNS, CDR2 SASEGT. Trimming shortened V by 4 bases and J by 0 bases, and 4 bases separated the two germline ends. The CDR3 nucleotides are TGTGCCAGCAGTGGAGCTAGCAATCAGCCCCAGCATTTT. Its translation: CASSGASNQPQHF.

The gene calls are TRBV11-2 and TRBJ1-2; 7 bases agree with TRBD1. The V segment lost 5 bases and the J segment 4 bases; nucleotides outside the gene matches: 13. The CDR3 contains 16 residues. The V gene's germline CDR1 is SGHAT and CDR2 FQNNGV. Here the CDR3 reads CASSPTRPQGIYGYTF. CDR3 sequence (DNA): TGTGCCAGCAGCCCTACTAGACCACAGGGGATCTATGGCTACACCTTC.

The CDR3 DNA is TGTGCCACCAGCACCGGACAAATAAGAACTGAAGCTTTCTTT. Protein product: CATSTGQIRTEAFF. V usage is TRBV15 and J usage is TRBJ1-1; tentative D call: TRBD1 (5 bases). V lost 4 bases and J lost 5, with 14 bases in between. This CDR3 is 14 amino acids long. CDR1 is LNHNV and CDR2 is YYDKDF in the germline V gene (reference sequence).

The chain employs TRBV7-9 and TRBJ2-1, with TRBD1 matching 7 bases. The germline gives CDR1 SEHNR, CDR2 FQNEAQ (reference sequence). This CDR3 has 13 amino acids. Losses at the gene ends were 6 bases for V and 4 bases for J; bases not matched to a gene: 3. In DNA, the CDR3 is TGTGCCAGCAGACAGGGGTCGTACAATGAGCAGTTCTTC. Protein: CASRQGSYNEQFF.

The CDR3 region is CASSFRDGRMKRNEKLFF. For the CDR3, the DNA is TGTGCCAGCAGCTTCCGGGACGGGCGAATGAAACGGAATGAAAAACTGTTTTTT. This sequence joins TRBV11-2 and TRBJ1-4; D perhaps matches TRBD1 (5 bases). CDR1 and CDR2 (germline): SGHAT, FQNNGV. Trimming stripped 3 bases from V and 5 bases from J, with 22 bases between. The CDR3 has 18 residues. Full variable domain (outside the CDR3, taken from reference TRBV11-2 and TRBJ1-4): EAGVAQSPRYKIIEKRQSVAFWCNPISGHATLYWYQQILGQGPKLLIQFQNNGVVDDSQLPKDRFSAERLKGVDSTLKIQPAKLEDSAVYLCASSFRDGRMKRNEKLFFGSGTQLSVL.

The chain joins TRBV10-3 to TRBJ1-1; D is unresolved. Germline values: CDR1 ENHRY, CDR2 SYGVKD. The CDR3 contains 13 residues. The V and J ends lost 4 bases and 4 bases respectively, with 10 bases between them. The CDR3 loop reads CAISGVGSTEAFF. CDR3 bases: TGTGCCATCAGTGGCGTGGGGAGCACTGAAGCTTTCTTT.